This TCR beta chain appears in the sequencing data of a study of cytomegalovirus exposure and HLA in healthy donors. The PCR had 60 Vbeta and 13 Jbeta primers. Repertoires were generated with immunoSEQ multiplex PCR, while TCRdb's copy carries only in-frame clones and drops some. The data contain under 130,000 clones, roughly 76% of them singletons. Note on this clone: What it binds is not known.

Study observations and caveats: For most TCR beta V segments, an earlier analysis put the productive rate at about 87% or about 30% of the time. Reportedly, fewer N-insertions than the approximately 680-donor mean appeared in an Asian-associated ancestry cluster in a later analysis.

The receptor was derived from a man aged 25 to 40 in good health and CMV-seropositive. Input material: PBMCs.

This CDR3 reads CASSRPGQGAYEQYF. The CDR3 DNA reads as TGTGCCAGCAGCCGGCCGGGACAGGGGGCCTACGAGCAGTACTTC. The gene calls are TRBV7-9 and TRBJ2-7; 11 bases fit TRBD1. The CDR3 sequence is 15 residues long. V trimming: 5 bases; J trimming: 2 bases; junction bases outside the gene matches: 5. The V gene's germline CDR1 is SEHNR and CDR2 FQNEAQ (reference sequence).